The next 6 T cell receptor beta chains were all read from a single sample in a study of patients and donors after allogeneic stem cell transplantation. Via MiXCR, TCRdb re-called the RT-PCR reads, giving one row per CDR3 protein. The profile shows roughly 960,000 distinct CDR3 sequences, 18% of them singletons. Sample: blood, either unsorted or a sorted T cell fraction (not recorded which). These receptors came from a human donor who was either an allogeneic HSCT recipient or a stem cell or donor lymphocyte infusion donor (not recorded which). It is not recorded whose cells these are; they may come from a transplant donor.

The chain couples TRBV7-3 to TRBJ2-3; tentatively, D is TRBD2 (7 bases). V was cut by 5 bases and J by 7 bases, with 10 bases left in between. CDR3 length equals 12 residues. CDR1 is SGHTA, CDR2 FQGTGA, per germline. CDR3 in amino acids: CASSGGANTQYF. For the CDR3, the DNA is TGTGCCAGCAGCGGGGGGGCAAATACGCAGTATTTT.

Written as DNA, the CDR3 is TGTGCCAGCTCACCAAACAGCTCCTCCTACGAGCAGTACTTC. Protein: CASSPNSSSYEQYF. The gene calls are TRBV18 and TRBJ2-7, with D uncertain. The CDR3 consists of 14 residues. Trimming shortened V by 2 bases and J by 0 bases, and 8 bases separated the two germline ends. The germline CDR1 and CDR2 sequences are KGHSH and LQKENI.

The rearrangement joins TRBV27 to TRBJ2-1; D remains unclear. This CDR3 contains 13 residues. Germline V gives CDR1 MNHEY, CDR2 SMNVEV (reference sequence). V lost 3 bases to trimming and J lost 9 bases, with 12 bases between them. The CDR3 sequence is CASSLMFGSEQFF. The CDR3 nucleotides are TGTGCCAGCAGTTTGATGTTCGGTAGTGAGCAGTTCTTC.

This clonotype was seen only a few times. The chain uses TRBV12-3 or TRBV12-4 and TRBJ2-1; 13 nucleotides agree with TRBD2. The J segment lost 9 bases and the V segment lost 6 bases, leaving 8 bases of the junction unmatched. This CDR3 has 15 residues. This chain's CDR3 is CASSSLAGGLGEQFF. CDR3 sequence (DNA): TGTGCCAGCAGCTCACTAGCGGGAGGGTTGGGTGAGCAGTTCTTC.

This clonotype occurred many times. V usage is TRBV12-3 or TRBV12-4 and J usage is TRBJ1-1; D not certain. V was shortened by 2 bases and J by 0 bases, with 7 bases between the two germline ends. This CDR3 region has 14 residues. The CDR3 region has the DNA TGTGCCAGCAGTTTAAAGCGGTTGAACACTGAAGCTTTCTTT. Protein: CASSLKRLNTEAFF.

The chain has TRBV7-2 and TRBJ1-1, with a possible D match to TRBD1 (5 bases). Germline values: CDR1 SGHTA, CDR2 FQGNSA. V gave up 3 bases and J gave up 11 bases, with 19 bases separating them. The CDR3 length is 14 residues. CDR3 nucleotide sequence: TGTGCCAGCAGCTTCGACAGTGTCGGGATTCCGGCTTTCTTT. Protein product: CASSFDSVGIPAFF.